Listed here is a single T cell receptor (beta chain). Its antigen is unknown. The sample belongs to a study of identical twins. Study outcomes and limitations: Instead of following the same donors, the conclusions were based on cross-sectional statistical analysis.

V was cut by 1 base and J by 8 bases, with 18 bases left in between. The V gene's germline CDR1 is LGHDT and CDR2 YNNKEL (reference sequence). CDR3 length equals 16 residues. A single record per CDR3 protein comes from TCRdb applying MiXCR to the 5' RACE reads. Of around 280,000 distinct CDR3 sequences listed, approximately 8.5% are singletons. These data were likewise used in another study, on yellow fever vaccine responses in identical twins. That paper states: Twins reportedly mounted vaccine T cell responses that seemed partly convergent, partly personalized.

This rearrangement joins TRBV3-1 to TRBJ2-1, with D possibly TRBD1 on 6 matching bases. The sequencing input was memory (CD45RO+) T cells sorted from blood. The origin of this receptor is a woman aged 18-29 years in good health. Here the CDR3 DNA reads TGTGCCAGCAGCCAAGGGTGGACAGTTTGGACTTATGAGCAGTTCTTC. This translates into CASSQGWTVWTYEQFF.